The 22 T cell receptor beta chains reported below all come from one sample, sequenced in a study of post-analysis software for immune sequencing data. Study results and caveats: The study found TRBV5-6, TRBV5-1 and TRBV20-1 among several TRBV segments more frequent in patients than controls.

The antigens of these receptors remain unknown. Presence of unique molecular identifiers characterized the TCR beta cDNA libraries. TCRdb reanalysed the PCR reads using MiXCR and keeps one entry per CDR3 protein. The sample shows fewer than 850,000 distinct CDR3 sequences, approximately 30% of them seen only once. The sequenced sample consisted of blood. The receptor source for this set is a girl aged 10-17 years with multiple sclerosis.

This chain connects TRBV4-1 to TRBJ1-1; D remains ambiguous. The CDR3 consists of 17 residues. Trimming shortened V by 1 base and J by 0 bases, and 15 bases separated the two germline ends. Germline CDR1 and CDR2: MGHRA and YSYEKL. The CDR3 loop reads CASSQVNFLAMNTEAFF. The CDR3 nucleotides read TGCGCCAGCAGCCAAGTCAACTTCCTCGCCATGAACACTGAAGCTTTCTTT.

V and J are TRBV2 and TRBJ2-5; either TRBD1 or TRBD2 may supply D (5 bases each). The CDR3 has 14 residues. Germline V lookup: CDR1 SNHLY, CDR2 FYNNEI. Trimming pared 3 bases from V and 7 bases from J, leaving 15 bases between. The CDR3 bases are TGTGCCAGCAGTGATCCTACAGGAGCGGCGACCCAGTACTTC. This translates into CASSDPTGAATQYF.

The chain uses TRBV12-3 or TRBV12-4 and TRBJ2-1; 9 bases line up with TRBD1. V trimming: 6 bases; J trimming: 4 bases; junction bases outside the gene matches: 4. The CDR3 sequence is 14 residues long. CDR3 amino acids: CASSKGQGYNEQFF. In DNA form, the CDR3 reads TGTGCCAGCAGCAAAGGACAGGGGTACAATGAGCAGTTCTTC.

This clonotype was seen only a few times. One end of the junction does not line up with germline, which may come from a read error. The chain is built from TRBV7-9 and TRBJ2-3; tentative D call: TRBD2 (5 bases). CDR3 size: 14 residues. In germline, CDR1 is SEHNR, CDR2 FQNEAQ (reference sequence). CDR3 in DNA: TGTGTCAGCAGCTTAGGAGGCCTTAGGGATACGCAGTATTTT. This translates into CVSSLGGLRDTQYF. Drawing the rest from reference TRBV7-9 and TRBJ2-3, the complete variable domain is DTGVSQNPRHKITKRGQNVTFRCDPISEHNRLYWYRQTLGQGPEFLTYFQNEAQLEKSRLLSDRFSAERPKGSFSTLEIQRTEQGDSAMYLCVSSLGGLRDTQYFGPGTRLTVL.

This clonotype was seen only a few times. The chain recombines TRBV18 with TRBJ1-2, with D possibly TRBD1 on 5 matching bases. V was trimmed by 1 base and J by 4 bases, leaving 19 bases between them. Germline V gene sequence: CDR1 KGHSH, CDR2 LQKENI. CDR3 length equals 17 residues. The DNA of the CDR3 is TGTGCCAGCTCACCACTGACAGCCTTTCAGGGCGCCTATGGCTACACCTTC. This sequence encodes CASSPLTAFQGAYGYTF. The full variable domain, rest sourced from reference TRBV18 and TRBJ1-2, is NAGVMQNPRHLVRRRGQEARLRCSPMKGHSHVYWYRQLPEEGLKFMVYLQKENIIDESGMPKERFSAEFPKEGPSILRIQQVVRGDSAAYFCASSPLTAFQGAYGYTFGSGTRLTVV.

This rearrangement joins TRBV11-1 to TRBJ2-1; D not resolved. Germline V lookup: CDR1 SGHAT, CDR2 FQDESV (reference sequence). V gave up 5 bases and J gave up 6 bases, with 17 bases separating them. This CDR3 region has 15 residues. CDR3 coding DNA: TGTGCCAGCAGCCCCCCATTCGGGTGGGGCAATGAGCAGTTCTTC. Amino acid sequence: CASSPPFGWGNEQFF.

The V call is TRBV6-5, the J call TRBJ2-3, with D possibly TRBD2 on 6 matching bases. The CDR3 covers 18 residues. Germline V gene sequence: CDR1 MNHEY, CDR2 SVGAGI. V was clipped by 1 base and J by 1 base, with 18 bases between them. DNA of the CDR3: TGTGCCAGCAGTTACTGGCTCGCGCGGGGACTCGGCACAGATACGCAGTATTTT. It yields the protein CASSYWLARGLGTDTQYF.

V gene TRBV5-1 combines with J gene TRBJ2-6; tentatively, D is TRBD1 (6 bases). The V gene's germline CDR1 is SGHRS and CDR2 YFSETQ. The CDR3 is 18 residues long. The V end lost 0 bases, the J end lost 1 base, and 14 bases lay between the germline ends. Here the CDR3 DNA reads TGCGCCAGCAGCTTGGCACGGCAGGGGCTGTCTGGGGCCAACGTCCTGACTTTC. Amino acids: CASSLARQGLSGANVLTF. Looking up the rest from reference TRBV5-1 and TRBJ2-6 gives the full variable domain: KAGVTQTPRYLIKTRGQQVTLSCSPISGHRSVSWYQQTPGQGLQFLFEYFSETQRNKGNFPGRFSGRQFSNSRSEMNVSTLELGDSALYLCASSLARQGLSGANVLTFGAGSRLTVL.

This clonotype was picked up a small number of times. The rearrangement joins TRBV19 to TRBJ2-3, with TRBD2 matching 9 bases. This CDR3 spans 18 amino acids. V lost 3 bases, J lost 0 bases, and 10 bases stayed unmatched. CDR1 LNHDA and CDR2 SQIVND come from the germline V gene (reference sequence). Written as DNA, the CDR3 is TGTGCCAGTAGTATCCCGCTAGCGGGAACCTCAAGCACAGATACGCAGTATTTT. This translates into CASSIPLAGTSSTDTQYF. Variable domain in full (rest from reference TRBV19 and TRBJ2-3): DGGITQSPKYLFRKEGQNVTLSCEQNLNHDAMYWYRQDPGQGLRLIYYSQIVNDFQKGDIAEGYSVSREKKESFPLTVTSAQKNPTAFYLCASSIPLAGTSSTDTQYFGPGTRLTVL.

The chain uses TRBV18 and TRBJ2-5, with D possibly matching TRBD2 (5 bases). V was shortened by 3 bases and J by 5 bases, with 13 bases between the two germline ends. The germline V gene encodes CDR1 KGHSH and CDR2 LQKENI. There are 14 residues in the CDR3. DNA for the CDR3: TGTGCCAGCTCACCGTCCGGACTGGAGGAGACCCAGTACTTC. Protein product: CASSPSGLEETQYF.

This clonotype was picked up many times. The chain couples TRBV29-1 to TRBJ2-7; no clear D. Looked up from germline, CDR1 is SQVTM and CDR2 is ANQGSEA. This CDR3 is 14 amino acids long. Trimming stripped 2 bases from V and 2 bases from J, with 13 bases between. In DNA, the CDR3 is TGCAGCGTTGAATCAGGATTGTCAACCTACGAGCAGTACTTC. Residues: CSVESGLSTYEQYF.

V gene TRBV29-1 combines with J gene TRBJ1-4; 7 positions agree with TRBD1. The CDR3 extends over 13 amino acids. V gave up 6 bases and J gave up 8 bases; unmatched junction bases: 9. Germline CDR1 reads SQVTM; CDR2 reads ANQGSEA. CDR3 in DNA: TGCAGCGTGCCCGGGACAGCAAAGGAAAAACTGTTTTTT. It encodes CSVPGTAKEKLFF.

The V call is TRBV27, the J call TRBJ2-3; tentative D call: TRBD1 (6 bases). This CDR3 region has 15 residues. The germline V and J ends were trimmed by 10 bases and 3 bases, with 20 bases remaining between them. Germline lookup yields CDR1 MNHEY and CDR2 SMNVEV (reference sequence). CDR3 nucleotide sequence: TGTGCCACCTTTGAGGGCAGGGGCCTGACAGATACGCAGTATTTT. Amino acid sequence: CATFEGRGLTDTQYF.

This chain joins TRBV29-1 and TRBJ2-5; 7 nucleotides line up with TRBD1. The junction had 10 bases not matched to a gene; V was cut back by 6 bases and J by 3 bases. The germline gives CDR1 SQVTM, CDR2 ANQGSEA. This CDR3 contains 14 residues. In DNA form, the CDR3 reads TGCAGCGTCCTGCTACCCGACAGGGAAGAGACCCAGTACTTC. Protein sequence: CSVLLPDREETQYF.

This clonotype has more than one count but fewer than ten. The rearrangement joins TRBV6-6 to TRBJ2-3, with D unclear. CDR1 and CDR2 (germline): MNHNY, SVGAGI (reference sequence). CDR3 length: 17 amino acids. The V end lost 0 bases, the J end lost 0 bases, and 13 bases lay between the germline ends. Here the CDR3 reads CASSYSVRSASTDTQYF. CDR3 bases: TGTGCCAGCAGTTACTCGGTCCGATCGGCTAGCACAGATACGCAGTATTTT.

This clonotype was detected only a few times. The chain joins TRBV20-1 to TRBJ2-4; 12 nucleotides line up with TRBD2. Germline-derived CDR1 and CDR2 are DFQATT and SNEGSKA (reference sequence). The CDR3 spans 18 residues. V lost 0 bases and J lost 1; bases outside the gene matches: 7. This chain's CDR3 is CSARDRRLAGEAKNIQYF. The CDR3 DNA reads TGCAGTGCTAGAGATCGGCGACTAGCGGGAGAGGCCAAAAACATTCAGTACTTC.

The J gene is TRBJ2-1, the V gene TRBV29-1; 12 nucleotides align to TRBD2. Germline V CDR1 and CDR2: SQVTM, ANQGSEA. Losses at the gene ends were 7 bases for V and 9 bases for J; bases not matched to a gene: 13. The length of the CDR3 is 15 residues. The CDR3 here is CSAVTSGSVGAEQFF. CDR3 DNA: TGCAGCGCTGTGACTAGCGGGAGCGTCGGGGCTGAGCAGTTCTTC.

In its sample, this clonotype was seen a few times. V gene TRBV20-1 combines with J gene TRBJ1-5; no firm D call. Trimming stripped 4 bases from V and 3 bases from J, with 16 bases between. Germline V CDR1 and CDR2: DFQATT, SNEGSKA (reference sequence). The CDR3 length is 15 residues. The chain's CDR3 is CSAIYGVGNNQPQHF. The CDR3 DNA follows: TGCAGTGCTATATACGGGGTGGGGAACAATCAGCCCCAGCATTTT.

This clonotype has just a few counts. The chain uses TRBV10-3 and TRBJ1-5, with 11 bases aligning to TRBD1. After removal of 4 bases from V and 2 bases from J, the junction contained 7 bases not matched to a gene. This CDR3 spans 17 amino acids. The germline CDR1 and CDR2 sequences are ENHRY and SYGVKD. In DNA, the CDR3 is TGTGCCATCAGTGGGGGACAGGGGGGTAGGGGCAATCAGCCCCAGCATTTT. This sequence encodes CAISGGQGGRGNQPQHF.

The chain couples TRBV7-2 to TRBJ2-2; TRBD1 might be the D (7 bases). The ends were cut back, 7 bases at V and 4 bases at J, with 13 bases in the middle. This CDR3 region has 14 residues. From germline, CDR1 is SGHTA and CDR2 FQGNSA. CDR3 loop: CASNRGGVTGELFF. CDR3 coding DNA: TGTGCCAGCAACAGGGGAGGTGTCACCGGGGAGCTGTTTTTT.

With regard to this clonotype: A clone one base away is much larger, so this may be a read error. V usage is TRBV7-2 and J usage is TRBJ2-1, with 11 bases matching TRBD2. The CDR3 consists of 18 residues. Germline CDR1 and CDR2: SGHTA and FQGNSA. CDR3 amino acids: CAGSFMASGRTTYNEQFF. The CDR3 bases are TGTGCCGGCAGCTTCATGGCTAGCGGGAGGACCACTTACAATGAGCAGTTCTTC. Supplemented by reference TRBV7-2 and TRBJ2-1, the full variable domain reads GAGVSQSPSNKVTEKGKDVELRCDPISGHTALYWYRQSLGQGLEFLIYFQGNSAPDKSGLPSDRFSAERTGGSVSTLTIQRTQQEDSAVYLCAGSFMASGRTTYNEQFFGPGTRLTVL.

The V call is TRBV29-1, the J call TRBJ2-5; 10 bases fit TRBD1. CDR3 length equals 14 residues. Trimming cost V 4 bases and J 11 bases; bases outside gene matches: 13. CDR1 is SQVTM and CDR2 is ANQGSEA in the germline V gene. The CDR3 loop reads CSVGQTGGIEEQYF. The CDR3 DNA is TGCAGCGTTGGGCAGACAGGGGGCATCGAAGAGCAGTACTTC.